Below, one T cell receptor (beta chain) is given with its context. This record belongs to a study of blood T cell repertoires in COVID-19. For the study at large: There were acute and convalescent COVID-19 samples, and they came from the United States, Italy and Spain. T cells, B-cell-depleted T cells, or PBMCs supplied cDNA or gDNA.

In the original workflow: Reference gene primer amplification gave estimated nucleated cell counts. Only in-frame clones appear in the TCRdb table, and some are missing; sequencing was by immunoSEQ multiplex PCR. V and J calls and clone size follow that table, whereas D and trimming were derived from the DNA. The sample lists approximately 250,000 clones, 75% to 85% occurring once. Germline-derived CDR1 and CDR2 are MNHEY and SVGEGT. The CDR3 has 15 amino acids. V lost 6 bases and J lost 6, with 18 bases in between. Enrolled during active infection, Seattle patients were then followed longitudinally. This TCR was recovered from a middle-aged man with COVID-19, enrolled during active disease. The genes are TRBV6-2 or TRBV6-3 and TRBJ2-1; weak D call: TRBD2 (5 bases). What was sequenced was peripheral blood. The CDR3: CASSLLGLIGNEQFF. DNA of the CDR3: TGTGCCAGCAGCTTACTAGGCTTAATAGGCAATGAGCAGTTCTTC.